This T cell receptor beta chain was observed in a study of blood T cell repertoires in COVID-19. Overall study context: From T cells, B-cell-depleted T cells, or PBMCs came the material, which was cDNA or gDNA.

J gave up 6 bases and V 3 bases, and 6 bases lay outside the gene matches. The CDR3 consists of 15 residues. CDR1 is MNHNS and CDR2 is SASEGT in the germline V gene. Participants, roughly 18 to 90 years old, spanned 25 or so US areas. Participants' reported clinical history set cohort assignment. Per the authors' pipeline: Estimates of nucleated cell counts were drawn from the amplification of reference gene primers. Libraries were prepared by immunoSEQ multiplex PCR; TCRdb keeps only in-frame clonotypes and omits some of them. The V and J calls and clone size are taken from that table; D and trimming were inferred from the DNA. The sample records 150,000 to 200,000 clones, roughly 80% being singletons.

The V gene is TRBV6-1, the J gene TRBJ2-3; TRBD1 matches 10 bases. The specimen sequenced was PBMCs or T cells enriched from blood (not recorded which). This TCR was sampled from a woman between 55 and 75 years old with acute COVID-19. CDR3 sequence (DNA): TGTGCCAGCAGTGATAGACAGGGGGCGTTGGATACGCAGTATTTT. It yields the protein CASSDRQGALDTQYF.